Listed below are T cell receptor beta chains from one sample, sequenced in a study of T cell responses to AZD1222 COVID-19 vaccine. Assay used: immunoSEQ multiplex PCR; TCRdb lists only in-frame clones, some missing. This sample has about 180,000 clones; 85% to 90% occur once, and the top ten carry about 1.5%. Sequenced material: peripheral blood, taken on day 0 of AZD1222 vaccination. All receptors come from an adult in good health. Both conserved end residues are part of each CDR3. A D gene is named only where the DNA matches it firmly. Clone size, where shown, is once, few, many, or a class for clones that have expanded.

V gene,clone size,CDR3 length,D gene,J gene,CDR3 protein,CDR3 DNA
TRBV28,.,11,TRBD1,TRBJ1-1,CASSWTGGFFF,TGTGCCAGCAGTTGGACAGGGGGATTTTTCTTT
TRBV6-5,.,15,.,TRBJ2-1,CASSYSGNSYNEQFF,TGTGCCAGCAGTTACTCGGGGAACTCCTACAATGAGCAGTTCTTC
TRBV9,.,14,.,TRBJ1-1,CASSVNSGNTEAFF,TGTGCCAGCAGCGTAAACAGCGGGAACACTGAAGCTTTCTTT
TRBV6-5,.,14,TRBD1,TRBJ1-2,CASSPRTGGYGYTF,TGTGCCAGCAGCCCCAGGACAGGCGGCTATGGCTACACCTTC
TRBV6-6,.,14,.,TRBJ1-5,CASRLEFSNQPQHF,TGTGCCAGCAGGTTAGAGTTTAGCAATCAGCCCCAGCATTTT
TRBV27,.,12,.,TRBJ1-5,CRTLSGNQPQHF,TGTCGGACACTTTCTGGCAATCAGCCCCAGCATTTT
TRBV7-2,.,14,TRBD1,TRBJ1-2,CASSPGQGPYGYTF,TGTGCCAGCAGCCCGGGACAGGGTCCCTATGGCTACACCTTC
TRBV10-3,.,15,.,TRBJ1-1,CAIREETGPRTEAFF,TGTGCCATCAGGGAAGAAACAGGGCCTCGCACTGAAGCTTTCTTT
TRBV28,.,13,.,TRBJ1-2,CASSFGQLYGYTF,TGTGCCAGCAGTTTCGGACAGCTCTATGGCTACACCTTC
TRBV3-1/TRBV3-2,few,15,TRBD2,TRBJ2-5,CASSQDGIAGETQYF,TGTGCCAGCAGCCAAGATGGAATAGCGGGGGAGACCCAGTACTTC
TRBV5-1,.,16,.,TRBJ2-3,CASSLVRGGLTDTQYF,TGCGCCAGCAGCTTGGTCAGGGGCGGTTTGACAGATACGCAGTATTTT
TRBV19,.,14,TRBD1,TRBJ1-1,CASSKGAVNTEAFF,TGTGCCAGTAGTAAGGGGGCCGTTAACACTGAAGCTTTCTTT
TRBV7-2,.,14,TRBD1,TRBJ2-5,CASSSGTGRETQYF,TGTGCCAGCAGCTCAGGGACAGGAAGAGAGACCCAGTACTTC
TRBV5-1,few,15,.,TRBJ2-7,CASSLWPGSSYEQYF,TGCGCCAGCAGCTTGTGGCCAGGTAGCTCCTACGAGCAGTACTTC
TRBV3-1/TRBV3-2,few,16,TRBD1,TRBJ2-1,CASSQGRGQGLNEQFF,TGTGCCAGCAGCCAGGGCCGGGGACAGGGGCTCAATGAGCAGTTCTTC
TRBV28,.,14,.,TRBJ1-3,CASSFLVGGNTIYF,TGTGCCAGCAGTTTTTTAGTGGGTGGAAACACCATATATTTT
TRBV3-1/TRBV3-2,.,14,.,TRBJ2-2,CASSQRGETGELFF,TGTGCCAGCAGCCAACGGGGTGAGACCGGGGAGCTGTTTTTT
TRBV27,few,12,.,TRBJ1-1,CASSPLVGRAFF,TGTGCCAGCAGCCCACTTGTGGGTAGAGCTTTCTTT
TRBV4-3,.,16,.,TRBJ2-3,CASSQGGRDRTDTQYF,TGCGCCAGCAGCCAGGGTGGGCGGGACCGCACAGATACGCAGTATTTT
TRBV11-2,.,15,.,TRBJ1-5,CASSLEGRYNQPQHF,TGTGCCAGCAGCTTAGAGGGCCGGTACAATCAGCCCCAGCATTTT
TRBV20-1,.,13,.,TRBJ1-1,CSASGFGGTEAFF,TGCAGTGCTAGTGGATTTGGCGGCACTGAAGCTTTCTTT
TRBV5-1,.,15,.,TRBJ1-5,CASSLAGISNQPQHF,TGCGCCAGCAGCTTAGCGGGGATTAGCAATCAGCCCCAGCATTTT
TRBV10-3,.,15,.,TRBJ1-4,CAISESGATNEKLFF,TGTGCCATCAGTGAGTCAGGGGCAACTAATGAAAAACTGTTTTTT
TRBV10-3,few,14,TRBD2,TRBJ2-1,CAMRQSSGPNEQFF,TGTGCCATGAGGCAGTCTAGCGGGCCTAATGAGCAGTTCTTC
TRBV4-3,.,13,.,TRBJ2-1,CASSQEAYNEQFF,TGCGCCAGCAGCCAAGAGGCCTACAATGAGCAGTTCTTC
TRBV5-8,.,14,TRBD1,TRBJ1-6,CASRTGTGNSPLHF,TGTGCCAGCAGGACCGGGACAGGGAATTCACCCCTCCACTTT
TRBV2,.,13,TRBD1,TRBJ1-5,CASSPRPQGAQHF,TGTGCCAGCAGTCCCCGACCGCAGGGGGCCCAGCATTTT
TRBV12-3/TRBV12-4,.,13,.,TRBJ2-4,CASRYLNWDIQYF,TGTGCCAGCAGGTATCTTAATTGGGACATTCAGTACTTC
TRBV12-3/TRBV12-4,.,13,.,TRBJ1-5,CASTALKDQPQHF,TGTGCCAGCACGGCCCTCAAGGATCAGCCCCAGCATTTT
TRBV2,once,12,.,TRBJ2-7,CASSGLVGEQYF,TGTGCCAGCAGTGGTCTGGTTGGCGAGCAGTACTTC
TRBV6-2/TRBV6-3,.,16,TRBD1,TRBJ1-5,CASSYATGALPQPQHF,TGTGCCAGCAGTTACGCGACAGGGGCCCTTCCTCAGCCCCAGCATTTT
TRBV7-9,.,19,TRBD2,TRBJ2-3,CASSFERLGLAGPTDTQYF,TGTGCCAGCAGCTTCGAAAGGTTGGGACTAGCGGGCCCCACAGATACGCAGTATTTT
TRBV13,once,16,.,TRBJ1-2,CASSLGNRLTAYGYTF,TGTGCCAGCAGCTTAGGAAACAGGCTTACGGCCTATGGCTACACCTTC
TRBV7-8,.,14,TRBD2,TRBJ2-1,CASSLGLADNEQFF,TGTGCCAGCAGCTTAGGGCTAGCGGACAATGAGCAGTTCTTC
TRBV24-1,.,15,TRBD2,TRBJ2-1,CATSDGTSGSHEQFF,TGTGCCACCAGTGATGGGACTAGCGGGAGCCATGAGCAGTTCTTC
TRBV4-1,medium-sized,16,.,TRBJ2-7,CASSQVGGDSPYEQYF,TGCGCCAGCAGCCAAGTTGGCGGGGATAGCCCCTACGAGCAGTACTTC
TRBV10-3,.,14,TRBD1,TRBJ1-1,CAIRPQGAGTEAFF,TGTGCCATCAGACCACAGGGGGCGGGTACTGAAGCTTTCTTT
TRBV19,.,16,.,TRBJ2-3,CASSIFAGRGTDTQYF,TGTGCCAGTAGTATCTTTGCGGGGAGAGGCACAGATACGCAGTATTTT
TRBV28,.,14,TRBD1,TRBJ1-6,CASSGTAFNSPLHF,TGTGCCAGCAGCGGGACAGCTTTTAATTCACCCCTCCACTTT
TRBV7-8,.,14,.,TRBJ1-2,CASSLAGQSYGYTF,TGTGCCAGCAGCTTAGCAGGACAGAGCTATGGCTACACCTTC
TRBV5-1,.,15,.,TRBJ1-5,CASSLTGFPNQPQHF,TGCGCCAGCAGCTTAACCGGGTTTCCGAATCAGCCCCAGCATTTT
TRBV30,.,14,TRBD2,TRBJ2-7,CAWVRPSGRYEQYF,TGTGCCTGGGTAAGGCCTAGCGGACGTTACGAGCAGTACTTC
TRBV30,.,13,TRBD1,TRBJ1-5,CAWSGQGNQPQHF,TGTGCCTGGAGCGGACAGGGAAATCAGCCCCAGCATTTT
TRBV30,once,12,TRBD1,TRBJ1-2,CAWREGAGGYTF,TGTGCCTGGCGGGAGGGGGCGGGTGGCTACACCTTC
TRBV20-1,.,15,TRBD1,TRBJ2-1,CSASGQGWNYNEQFF,TGCAGTGCTAGTGGACAGGGATGGAACTACAATGAGCAGTTCTTC
TRBV24-1,once,13,.,TRBJ1-2,CATSAPGHGGYTF,TGTGCCACCAGTGCGCCGGGACACGGGGGCTACACCTTC
TRBV7-9,.,14,.,TRBJ1-2,CASSLGDTTAGYTF,TGTGCCAGCAGCTTAGGGGACACGACGGCTGGCTACACCTTC